Presented here are 21 T cell receptor beta chains from one specimen sequenced in a study of blood T cell repertoires in COVID-19. Method: immunoSEQ multiplex PCR; TCRdb's copy keeps in-frame clones and lacks some. The sample contains fewer than 300,000 clones, roughly 80% of which appear only once. Sequenced: peripheral blood. These receptors all come from a person aged 65 to 85 with COVID-19, enrolled during active disease.

The chain couples TRBV6-5 to TRBJ2-3, with 10 nucleotides matching TRBD2. CDR3 length: 15 residues. J gave up 4 bases and V 7 bases, and 8 bases lay outside the gene matches. Per germline, CDR1 MNHEY and CDR2 SVGAGI. CDR3 bases: TGTGCCAGCAATCCAGCGGGGGGGCCGGCAGATACGCAGTATTTT. Translated, it gives CASNPAGGPADTQYF.

This chain joins TRBV25-1 and TRBJ2-1; 9 bases fit TRBD2. The germline V gene has CDR1 MGHDK and CDR2 SYGVNS. The CDR3 is 16 amino acids. J was trimmed by 8 bases and V by 0 bases; bases with no gene match: 8. The CDR3 nucleotides read TGTGCCAGCAGTGAATATTTCGGGACTAGCAGTCATGAGCAGTTCTTC. Translated, it gives CASSEYFGTSSHEQFF.

The gene calls are TRBV29-1 and TRBJ1-4, with a tentative D call TRBD1 (6 bases). CDR3 size: 14 residues. V was trimmed by 1 base and J by 3 bases, leaving 9 bases between them. Per the germline V gene, CDR1 is SQVTM and CDR2 is ANQGSEA. The CDR3 nucleotides are TGCAGCGTTGAAGGGACAGATTCTAATGAAAAACTGTTTTTT. Protein product: CSVEGTDSNEKLFF. Full variable domain (remainder filled in from reference TRBV29-1 and TRBJ1-4): SAVISQKPSRDICQRGTSLTIQCQVDSQVTMMFWYRQQPGQSLTLIATANQGSEATYESGFVIDKFPISRPNLTFSTLTVSNMSPEDSSIYLCSVEGTDSNEKLFFGSGTQLSVL.

V gene TRBV24-1 combines with J gene TRBJ1-6, with TRBD1 matching over 7 bases. The V gene's germline CDR1 is KGHDR and CDR2 SFDVKD. Trimming cost V 4 bases and J 7 bases; bases outside gene matches: 9. The CDR3 spans 16 residues. The DNA for the CDR3 is TGTGCCACCAGTGACCTCGGGACAGCACAAAATTCACCCCTCCACTTT. Translated, it gives CATSDLGTAQNSPLHF.

The chain's CDR3 is CASSTGEETQYF. The CDR3 coding sequence is TGTGCCAGCTCTACAGGGGAAGAGACCCAGTACTTC. This chain connects TRBV18 to TRBJ2-5; 7 nucleotides agree with TRBD1. With V trimmed by 6 bases and J by 3 bases, 1 base remained unmatched. The CDR3 consists of 12 residues. Looked up from germline, CDR1 is KGHSH and CDR2 is LQKENI.

This chain connects TRBV29-1 to TRBJ2-3; TRBD1 aligns across 9 bases. The CDR3 length is 16 residues. CDR1 and CDR2 (germline): SQVTM, ANQGSEA. V lost 5 bases to trimming and J lost 6 bases; unmatched junction nucleotides: 15. The CDR3 DNA reads as TGCAGCGTTCAGTTTGACGTGACAGGGGGAGCGGATACGCAGTATTTT. Translated: CSVQFDVTGGADTQYF.

This chain uses TRBV2 with TRBJ2-2; maybe TRBD2 (6 bases). The CDR3 extends over 16 amino acids. Per germline, CDR1 SNHLY and CDR2 FYNNEI. Trimming left V 5 bases short and J 4 bases short, with 17 bases between. Here the CDR3 reads CASSPPGTLLTGELFF. The CDR3 coding sequence is TGTGCCAGCAGTCCCCCCGGGACTCTTCTCACCGGGGAGCTGTTTTTT.

The J gene is TRBJ1-2, the V gene TRBV13; tentative D call: TRBD1 (5 bases). Looked up from germline, CDR1 is PRHDT and CDR2 is FYEKMQ (reference sequence). This CDR3 spans 13 amino acids. The V end lost 2 bases, the J end lost 7 bases, and 11 bases lay between the germline ends. The CDR3 coding sequence is TGTGCCAGCAGCTTACGAACGGGGGGTGGCTACACCTTC. It is translated as CASSLRTGGGYTF.

The rearrangement uses TRBV7-2 and TRBJ2-5, with TRBD2 identical over 9 bases. Trimming removed 2 bases from V and 3 bases from J; junction bases left unmatched: 4. Per the germline V gene, CDR1 is SGHTA and CDR2 is FQGNSA. This CDR3 spans 15 amino acids. In DNA, the CDR3 is TGTGCCAGCAGCTTATCTAAGCGGGGGGAAGAGACCCAGTACTTC. The encoded protein is CASSLSKRGEETQYF.

V gene TRBV5-4 combines with J gene TRBJ1-6, with 8 bases that match TRBD1. The CDR3 spans 16 residues. V was clipped by 0 bases and J by 6 bases; unmatched bases: 5. CDR1 SGHNT and CDR2 YYREEE come from the germline V gene (reference sequence). CDR3 amino acids: CASSLVAGGGNSPLHF. The CDR3 DNA sequence: TGTGCCAGCAGCTTGGTGGCAGGGGGCGGTAATTCACCCCTCCACTTT.

A word on this clone: This sample also contains other DNA sequences that code for the same CDR3. The chain recombines TRBV12-3 or TRBV12-4 with TRBJ2-7; tentative D call: TRBD1 (6 bases). Deletions cut 2 bases from V and 5 bases from J, with 10 bases between. This CDR3 contains 13 residues. The CDR3 DNA is TGTGCCAGCAGTTTAAGACAGGTGGACGAGCAGTACTTC. Translation: CASSLRQVDEQYF.

The chain's CDR3 is CASRIAGGLEETQYF. The CDR3 DNA follows: TGTGCCAGCAGGATAGCGGGGGGGCTCGAAGAGACCCAGTACTTC. The chain links TRBV5-4 to TRBJ2-5; 11 nucleotides align to TRBD2. The CDR3 contains 15 residues. Germline CDR1 is SGHNT and CDR2 is YYREEE (reference sequence). Germline trimming cut 5 bases from V and 3 bases from J; bases unmatched to any gene: 6.

The rearrangement joins TRBV5-4 to TRBJ2-7, with 7 bases aligning to TRBD2. CDR1 and CDR2 from the germline V gene are SGHNT and YYREEE (reference sequence). Losses at the gene ends were 3 bases for V and 6 bases for J; bases not matched to a gene: 3. This CDR3 contains 12 residues. The CDR3 loop reads CASSWTSSEQYF. The DNA for the CDR3 is TGTGCCAGCAGCTGGACTAGTTCCGAGCAGTACTTC.

The chain employs TRBV9 and TRBJ1-3; D perhaps matches TRBD1 (6 bases). CDR3 size: 17 residues. CDR1 SGDLS and CDR2 YYNGEE come from the germline V gene. The ends were cut back, 3 bases at V and 2 bases at J, with 18 bases in the middle. DNA for the CDR3: TGTGCCAGCAGCGCCCCCCGCGGACAGTTTACTGGAAACACCATATATTTT. Its translation is CASSAPRGQFTGNTIYF. Looking up the rest from reference TRBV9 and TRBJ1-3 gives the full variable domain: DSGVTQTPKHLITATGQRVTLRCSPRSGDLSVYWYQQSLDQGLQFLIQYYNGEERAKGNILERFSAQQFPDLHSELNLSSLELGDSALYFCASSAPRGQFTGNTIYFGEGSWLTVV.

V and J are TRBV7-3 and TRBJ1-2; the D is unclear. This CDR3 is built from 13 residues. V gave up 5 bases and J gave up 6 bases, with 13 bases separating them. Looked up from germline, CDR1 is SGHTA and CDR2 is FQGTGA. The CDR3 is CASSHPSGNGYTF. CDR3 nucleotide sequence: TGTGCCAGCAGCCACCCCAGTGGTAATGGCTACACCTTC.

The chain joins TRBV27 to TRBJ2-7; D may be TRBD2 (6 bases). Trimming stripped 7 bases from V and 2 bases from J, with 15 bases between. The CDR3 length is 14 residues. Germline V gives CDR1 MNHEY, CDR2 SMNVEV (reference sequence). DNA of the CDR3: TGTGCCAGCACCCCCGGGGGACGGGCCTACGAGCAGTACTTC. It codes for CASTPGGRAYEQYF.

This clone showed up just once. This chain joins TRBV7-2 and TRBJ2-3; TRBD2 agrees at 8 bases. The V gene end was trimmed by 6 bases and the J gene end by 1 base; junction bases not matched to a gene: 6. The CDR3 runs to 15 residues. Germline CDR1 reads SGHTA; CDR2 reads FQGNSA. The CDR3 DNA reads TGTGCCAGCAGTGATTTAGCGGGGCGCACAGATACGCAGTATTTT. This sequence encodes CASSDLAGRTDTQYF.

The chain employs TRBV15 and TRBJ1-2; 8 nucleotides agree with TRBD1. The CDR3 loop spans 16 amino acids. Germline V gene data show CDR1 as LNHNV and CDR2 as YYDKDF (reference sequence). The V and J ends lost 4 bases and 0 bases, in that order; junction bases with no gene match: 7. CDR3 DNA sequence: TGTGCCACCAGCAAATTCGGGACAGGAGCTAACTATGGCTACACCTTC. Its translation: CATSKFGTGANYGYTF. Based on the CDR3 plus reference TRBV15 and TRBJ1-2, the full variable domain is DAMVIQNPRYQVTQFGKPVTLSCSQTLNHNVMYWYQQKSSQAPKLLFHYYDKDFNNEADTPDNFQSRRPNTSFCFLDIRSPGLGDTAMYLCATSKFGTGANYGYTFGSGTRLTVV.

V usage is TRBV10-3 and J usage is TRBJ2-3; 7 bases are a match to TRBD2. The CDR3 length is 14 residues. The germline V gene has CDR1 ENHRY and CDR2 SYGVKD. Germline trimming cut 3 bases from V and 5 bases from J; bases unmatched to any gene: 5. This CDR3 reads CAISDLTGGDTQYF. The CDR3 DNA reads as TGTGCCATCAGTGACCTCACGGGGGGAGATACGCAGTATTTT.

J is TRBJ1-6 and V is TRBV5-4; weak D call: TRBD1 (5 bases). With 1 base removed from V and 8 bases from J, the gap between germline ends came to 16 bases. The CDR3 spans 16 residues. Per germline, CDR1 SGHNT and CDR2 YYREEE (reference sequence). The CDR3 bases are TGTGCCAGCAGCTTGCAGGTCGGCCAAGGGGATTCACCCCTCCACTTT. This gives the protein CASSLQVGQGDSPLHF.

The chain employs TRBV4-1 and TRBJ1-2, with 8 positions matching TRBD1. Germline V CDR1 and CDR2: MGHRA, YSYEKL. The CDR3 spans 17 residues. The ends lost 0 bases at V and 4 bases at J; junction bases unmatched: 10. The DNA for the CDR3 is TGCGCCAGCAGCCAAGACCCCCAGGGGGCTCAAGGCTATGGCTACACCTTC. It yields the protein CASSQDPQGAQGYGYTF.